This T cell receptor (beta chain) is from a study of vaccination and CD4 T cells after COVID-19. About the study: The study drew post-COVID samples a median around 92 days after diagnosis (range 35 to 161).

General study results and limits: Median SARS-CoV-2-reactive clonotype numbers went up from approximately 21 to 38, but not significantly.

As regards this clonotype: Its antigen is not identified.

V shed 7 bases, J shed 3 bases, and the junction held 7 bases outside the gene matches. The CDR3 consists of 14 residues. The germline V gene encodes CDR1 DFQATT and CDR2 SNEGSKA (reference sequence). Sequencing of DNA taken from cultured CD4+ T cells relied on the Oncomine TCR Beta short-read assay. TCRdb reanalysed the PCR reads using MiXCR and keeps one entry per CDR3 protein. Of some 7,100 distinct CDR3 sequences listed, roughly 70% were seen once; the top ten hold over 12%. Treatment defined: roughly 10-day PBMC culture with coronavirus spike peptide pools or control peptides (ViraFEST assay). Expansion of antigen-specific T cells with peptide pools by ViraFEST preceded sequencing of TCRs.

Sequencing was done on a sample of CD4+ T cells from blood, cultured in vitro. The clonotype comes from a human donor who had recovered from COVID-19. The gene calls are TRBV20-1 and TRBJ2-5; 11 bases align to TRBD2. The CDR3 sequence: CSGVVSGREETQYF. The CDR3 DNA reads TGCAGTGGGGTCGTTAGCGGGAGGGAAGAGACCCAGTACTTC.